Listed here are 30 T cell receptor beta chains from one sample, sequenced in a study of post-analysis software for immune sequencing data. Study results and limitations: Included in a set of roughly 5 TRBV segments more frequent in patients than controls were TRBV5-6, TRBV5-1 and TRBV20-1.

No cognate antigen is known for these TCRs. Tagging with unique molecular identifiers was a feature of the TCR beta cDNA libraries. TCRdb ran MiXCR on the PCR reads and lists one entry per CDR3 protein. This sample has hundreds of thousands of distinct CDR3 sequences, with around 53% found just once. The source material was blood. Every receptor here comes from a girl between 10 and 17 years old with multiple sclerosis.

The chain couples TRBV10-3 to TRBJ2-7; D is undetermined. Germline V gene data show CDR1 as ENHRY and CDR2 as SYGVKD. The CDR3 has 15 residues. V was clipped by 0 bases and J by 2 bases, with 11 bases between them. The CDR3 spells CAISESKNRAYEQYF. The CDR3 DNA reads TGTGCCATCAGTGAGTCGAAAAACAGAGCCTACGAGCAGTACTTC.

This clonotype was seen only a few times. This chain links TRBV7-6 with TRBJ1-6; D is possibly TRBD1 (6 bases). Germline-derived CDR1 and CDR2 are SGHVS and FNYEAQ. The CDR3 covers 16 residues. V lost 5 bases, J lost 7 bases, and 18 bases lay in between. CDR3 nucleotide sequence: TGTGCCAGCAGCGAGCGCTACAGGGCGACCAATTCACCCCTCCACTTT. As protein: CASSERYRATNSPLHF.

The CDR3 spells CASSFGVRDTDTQYF. As DNA, the CDR3 is TGTGCCAGCAGCTTTGGGGTCAGGGACACAGATACGCAGTATTTT. The chain combines TRBV7-2 with TRBJ2-3; weak D call: TRBD1 (5 bases). The germline V and J ends were trimmed by 3 bases and 2 bases, with 12 bases remaining between them. CDR3 length: 15 amino acids. CDR1 and CDR2 (germline): SGHTA, FQGNSA.

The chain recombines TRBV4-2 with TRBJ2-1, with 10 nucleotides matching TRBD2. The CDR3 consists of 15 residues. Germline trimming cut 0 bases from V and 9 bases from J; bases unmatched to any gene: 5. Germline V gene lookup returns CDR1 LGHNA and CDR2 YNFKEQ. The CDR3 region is CASSQDRLAGSEQFF. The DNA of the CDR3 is TGTGCCAGCAGCCAAGACCGACTAGCGGGTAGTGAGCAGTTCTTC.

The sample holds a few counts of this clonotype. The CDR3 sequence: CSAIRETVSYEQYF. CDR3 in DNA: TGCAGTGCTATCCGGGAGACAGTCTCCTACGAGCAGTACTTC. The V call is TRBV20-1, the J call TRBJ2-7, with a tentative D call TRBD2 (6 bases). The germline gives CDR1 DFQATT, CDR2 SNEGSKA (reference sequence). The length of the CDR3 is 14 residues. V was shortened by 4 bases and J by 0 bases, with 13 bases between the two germline ends.

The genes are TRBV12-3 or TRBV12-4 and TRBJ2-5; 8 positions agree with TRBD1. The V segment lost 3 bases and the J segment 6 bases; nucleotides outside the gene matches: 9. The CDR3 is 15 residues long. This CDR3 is CASSLSSRGRQTQYF. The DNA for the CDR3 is TGTGCCAGCAGTTTGTCTAGCAGGGGGCGACAGACCCAGTACTTC.

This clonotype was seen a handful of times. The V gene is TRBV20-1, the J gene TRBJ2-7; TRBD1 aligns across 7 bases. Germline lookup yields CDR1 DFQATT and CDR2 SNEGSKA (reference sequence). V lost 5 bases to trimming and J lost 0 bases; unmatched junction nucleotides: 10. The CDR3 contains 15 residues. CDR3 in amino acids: CSAALGTDLSYEQYF. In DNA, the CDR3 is TGCAGTGCTGCCCTCGGGACAGACCTCTCCTACGAGCAGTACTTC.

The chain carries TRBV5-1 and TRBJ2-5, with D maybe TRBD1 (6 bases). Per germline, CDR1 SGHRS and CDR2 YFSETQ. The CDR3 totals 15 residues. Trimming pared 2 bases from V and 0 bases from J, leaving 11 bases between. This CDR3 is CASSFHRVYQETQYF. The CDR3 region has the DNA TGCGCCAGCAGCTTCCACAGGGTGTACCAAGAGACCCAGTACTTC.

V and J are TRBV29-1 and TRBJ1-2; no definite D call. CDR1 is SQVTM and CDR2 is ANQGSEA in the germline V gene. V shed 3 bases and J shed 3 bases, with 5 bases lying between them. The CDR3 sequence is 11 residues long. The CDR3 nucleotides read TGCAGCGTTGACGGCTACTATGGCTACACCTTC. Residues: CSVDGYYGYTF.

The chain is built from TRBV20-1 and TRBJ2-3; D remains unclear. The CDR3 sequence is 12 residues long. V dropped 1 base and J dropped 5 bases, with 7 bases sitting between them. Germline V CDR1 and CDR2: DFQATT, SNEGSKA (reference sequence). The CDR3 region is CSARGDVDTQYF. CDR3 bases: TGCAGTGCTAGAGGAGACGTAGATACGCAGTATTTT.

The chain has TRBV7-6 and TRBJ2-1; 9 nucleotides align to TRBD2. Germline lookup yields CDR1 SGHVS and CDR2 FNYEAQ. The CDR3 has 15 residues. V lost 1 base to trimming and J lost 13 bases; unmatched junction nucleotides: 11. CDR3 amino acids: CASSLGPAGGDDQFF. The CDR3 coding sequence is TGTGCCAGCAGCTTAGGCCCAGCGGGGGGCGACGATCAGTTCTTC.

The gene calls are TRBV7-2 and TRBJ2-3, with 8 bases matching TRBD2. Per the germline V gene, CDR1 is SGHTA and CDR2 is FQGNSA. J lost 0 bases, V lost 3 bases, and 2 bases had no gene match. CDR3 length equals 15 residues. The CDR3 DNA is TGTGCCAGCAGCTTCTCTAGCGGGAGCACAGATACGCAGTATTTT. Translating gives CASSFSSGSTDTQYF.

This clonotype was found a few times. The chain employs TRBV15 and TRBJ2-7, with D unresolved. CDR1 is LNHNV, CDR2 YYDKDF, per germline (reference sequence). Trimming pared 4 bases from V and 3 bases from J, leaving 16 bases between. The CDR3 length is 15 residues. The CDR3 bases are TGTGCCACCAGCAAAGATCCCGCCACGATCTACGAGCAGTACTTC. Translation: CATSKDPATIYEQYF.

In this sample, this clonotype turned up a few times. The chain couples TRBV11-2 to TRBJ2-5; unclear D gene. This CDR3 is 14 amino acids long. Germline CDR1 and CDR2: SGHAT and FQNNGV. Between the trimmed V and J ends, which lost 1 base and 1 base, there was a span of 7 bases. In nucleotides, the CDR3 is TGTGCCAGCAGCTTAGCAGGTTCCCAAGAGACCCAGTACTTC. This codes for CASSLAGSQETQYF. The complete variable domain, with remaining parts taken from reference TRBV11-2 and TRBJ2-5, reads EAGVAQSPRYKIIEKRQSVAFWCNPISGHATLYWYQQILGQGPKLLIQFQNNGVVDDSQLPKDRFSAERLKGVDSTLKIQPAKLEDSAVYLCASSLAGSQETQYFGPGTRLLVL.

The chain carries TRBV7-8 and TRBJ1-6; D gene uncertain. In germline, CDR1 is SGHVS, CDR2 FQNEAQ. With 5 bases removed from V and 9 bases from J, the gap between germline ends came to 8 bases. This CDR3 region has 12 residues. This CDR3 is CASSPYPSPLHF. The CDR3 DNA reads TGTGCCAGCAGCCCCTATCCTTCACCCCTCCACTTT.

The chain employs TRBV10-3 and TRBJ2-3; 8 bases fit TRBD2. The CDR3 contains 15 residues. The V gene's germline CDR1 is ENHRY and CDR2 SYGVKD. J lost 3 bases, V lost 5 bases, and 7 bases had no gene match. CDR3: CAISPGLGLTDTQYF. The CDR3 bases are TGTGCCATCAGTCCGGGACTAGGATTAACAGATACGCAGTATTTT.

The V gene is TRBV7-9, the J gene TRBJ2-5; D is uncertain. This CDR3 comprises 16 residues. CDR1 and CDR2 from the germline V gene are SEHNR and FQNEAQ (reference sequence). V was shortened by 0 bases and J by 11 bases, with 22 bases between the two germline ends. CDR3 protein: CASSLAAIGQTQEQYF. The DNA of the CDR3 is TGTGCCAGCAGCTTAGCAGCTATTGGGCAGACGCAAGAGCAGTACTTC.

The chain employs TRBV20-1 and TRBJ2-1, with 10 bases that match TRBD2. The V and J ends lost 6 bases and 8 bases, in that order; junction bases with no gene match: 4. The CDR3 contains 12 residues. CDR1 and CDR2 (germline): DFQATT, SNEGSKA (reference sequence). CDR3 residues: CSAVAGGHEQFF. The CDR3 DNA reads TGCAGTGCCGTAGCGGGGGGTCATGAGCAGTTCTTC.

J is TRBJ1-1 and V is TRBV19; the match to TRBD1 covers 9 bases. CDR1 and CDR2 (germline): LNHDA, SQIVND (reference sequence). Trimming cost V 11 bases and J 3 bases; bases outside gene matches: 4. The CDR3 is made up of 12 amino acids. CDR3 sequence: CAARDRDTEAFF. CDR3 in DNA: TGTGCCGCCCGGGACAGGGACACTGAAGCTTTCTTT.

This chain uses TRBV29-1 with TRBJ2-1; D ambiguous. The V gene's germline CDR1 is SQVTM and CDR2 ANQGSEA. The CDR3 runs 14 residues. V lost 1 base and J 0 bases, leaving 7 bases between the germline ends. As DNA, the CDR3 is TGCAGCGTTGAAGGACTCCTCTCCTACAATGAGCAGTTCTTC. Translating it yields CSVEGLLSYNEQFF.

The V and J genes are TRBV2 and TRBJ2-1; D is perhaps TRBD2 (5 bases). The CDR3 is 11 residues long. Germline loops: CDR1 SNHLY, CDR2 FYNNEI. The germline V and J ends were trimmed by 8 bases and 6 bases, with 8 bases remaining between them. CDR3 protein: CASAGINEQFF. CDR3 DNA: TGTGCCAGCGCCGGGATCAATGAGCAGTTCTTC.

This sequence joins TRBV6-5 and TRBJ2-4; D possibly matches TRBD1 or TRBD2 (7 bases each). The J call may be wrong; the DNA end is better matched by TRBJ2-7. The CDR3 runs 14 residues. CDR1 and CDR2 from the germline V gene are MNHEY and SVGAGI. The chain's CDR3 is CVRGGPGLTYEQYF. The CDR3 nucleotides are TGTGTCAGGGGGGGGCCAGGGCTTACCTACGAGCAGTACTTC.

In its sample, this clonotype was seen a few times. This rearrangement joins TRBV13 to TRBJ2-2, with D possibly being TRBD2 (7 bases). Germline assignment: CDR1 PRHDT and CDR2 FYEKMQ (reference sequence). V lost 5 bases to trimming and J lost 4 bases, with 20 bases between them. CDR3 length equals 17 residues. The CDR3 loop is CASSHPEWGGGTGELFF. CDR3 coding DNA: TGTGCCAGCAGCCACCCGGAGTGGGGGGGCGGCACCGGGGAGCTGTTTTTT.

The CDR3 region is CASPWVWERDTKNEKLFF. CDR3 coding DNA: TGTGCCAGCCCCTGGGTTTGGGAGAGGGATACTAAGAATGAAAAACTGTTTTTT. This chain uses TRBV7-4 with TRBJ1-4; D unclear. The CDR3 runs to 18 residues. Looked up from germline, CDR1 is SGHVT and CDR2 is SQSDAQ. Deletions cut 8 bases from V and 5 bases from J, with 27 bases between.

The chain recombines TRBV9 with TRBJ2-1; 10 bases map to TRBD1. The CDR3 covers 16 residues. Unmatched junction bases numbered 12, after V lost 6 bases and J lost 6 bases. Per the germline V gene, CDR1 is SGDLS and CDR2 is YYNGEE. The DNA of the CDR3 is TGTGCCAGCACTACTCACTGGGACAGGGGTTTCAATGAGCAGTTCTTC. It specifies CASTTHWDRGFNEQFF.

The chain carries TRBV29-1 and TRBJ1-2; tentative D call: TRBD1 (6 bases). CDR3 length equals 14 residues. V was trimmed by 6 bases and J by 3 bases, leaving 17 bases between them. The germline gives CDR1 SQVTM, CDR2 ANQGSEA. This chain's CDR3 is CSVKFQGIDYGYTF. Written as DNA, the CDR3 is TGCAGCGTGAAATTCCAGGGGATTGACTATGGCTACACCTTC. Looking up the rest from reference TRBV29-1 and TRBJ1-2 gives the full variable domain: SAVISQKPSRDICQRGTSLTIQCQVDSQVTMMFWYRQQPGQSLTLIATANQGSEATYESGFVIDKFPISRPNLTFSTLTVSNMSPEDSSIYLCSVKFQGIDYGYTFGSGTRLTVV.

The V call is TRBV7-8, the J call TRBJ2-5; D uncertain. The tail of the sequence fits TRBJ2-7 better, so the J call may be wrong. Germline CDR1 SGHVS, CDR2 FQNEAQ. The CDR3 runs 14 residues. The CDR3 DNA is TGTGCCAGCAGCTTAGATGGAATCCCCTACGAGCAGTACTTC. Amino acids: CASSLDGIPYEQYF.

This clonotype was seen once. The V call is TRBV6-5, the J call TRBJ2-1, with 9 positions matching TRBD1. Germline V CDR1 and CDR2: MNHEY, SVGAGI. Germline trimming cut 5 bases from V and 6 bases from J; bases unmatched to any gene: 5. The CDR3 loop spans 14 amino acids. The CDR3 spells CASSVRDRANEQFF. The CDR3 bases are TGTGCCAGCAGTGTAAGGGACAGGGCCAATGAGCAGTTCTTC.

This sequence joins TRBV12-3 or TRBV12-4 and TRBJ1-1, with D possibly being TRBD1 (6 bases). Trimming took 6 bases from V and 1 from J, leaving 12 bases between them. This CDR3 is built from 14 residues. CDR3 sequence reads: CASRTGQTNTEAFF. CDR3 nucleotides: TGTGCCAGCAGAACGGGACAAACGAACACTGAAGCTTTCTTT.

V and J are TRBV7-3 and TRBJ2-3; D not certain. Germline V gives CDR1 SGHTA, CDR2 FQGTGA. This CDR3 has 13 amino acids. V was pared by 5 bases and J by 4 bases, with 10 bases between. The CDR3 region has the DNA TGTGCCAGCAGCACCGGACCCCCAGATACGCAGTATTTT. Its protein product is CASSTGPPDTQYF.